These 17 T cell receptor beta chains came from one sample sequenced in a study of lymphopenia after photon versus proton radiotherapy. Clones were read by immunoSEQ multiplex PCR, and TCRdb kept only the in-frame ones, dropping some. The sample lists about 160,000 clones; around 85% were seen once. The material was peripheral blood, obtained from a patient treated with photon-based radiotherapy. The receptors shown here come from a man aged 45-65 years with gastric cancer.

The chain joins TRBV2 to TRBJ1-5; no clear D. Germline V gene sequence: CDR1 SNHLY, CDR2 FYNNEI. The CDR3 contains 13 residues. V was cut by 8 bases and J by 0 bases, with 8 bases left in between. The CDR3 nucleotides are TGTGCCAGCGGACGGTATAGCAATCAGCCCCAGCATTTT. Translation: CASGRYSNQPQHF.

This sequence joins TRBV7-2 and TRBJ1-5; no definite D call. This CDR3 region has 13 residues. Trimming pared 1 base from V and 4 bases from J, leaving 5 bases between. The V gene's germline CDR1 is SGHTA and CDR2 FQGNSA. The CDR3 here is CASSLGPNQPQHF. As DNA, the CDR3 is TGTGCCAGCAGCTTAGGCCCGAATCAGCCCCAGCATTTT.

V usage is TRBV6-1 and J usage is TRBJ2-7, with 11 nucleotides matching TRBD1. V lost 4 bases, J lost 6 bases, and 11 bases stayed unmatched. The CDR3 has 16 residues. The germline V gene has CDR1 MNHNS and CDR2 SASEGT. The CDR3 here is CASSAGQGAPRSEQYF. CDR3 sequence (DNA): TGTGCCAGCAGTGCCGGACAGGGGGCTCCCCGGTCCGAGCAGTACTTC.

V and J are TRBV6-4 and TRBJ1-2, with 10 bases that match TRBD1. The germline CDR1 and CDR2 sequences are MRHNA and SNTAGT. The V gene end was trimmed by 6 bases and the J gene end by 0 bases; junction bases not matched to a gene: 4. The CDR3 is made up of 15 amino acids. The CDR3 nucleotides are TGTGCCAGCAGGCCCGGACAGGGGGCTAACTATGGCTACACCTTC. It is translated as CASRPGQGANYGYTF.

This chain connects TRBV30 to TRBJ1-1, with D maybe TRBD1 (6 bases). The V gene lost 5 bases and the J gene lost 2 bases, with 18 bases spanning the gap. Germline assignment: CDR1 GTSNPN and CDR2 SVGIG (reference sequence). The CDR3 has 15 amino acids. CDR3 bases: TGTGCCTGGCAGCGGATGACAGGAGCCAACACTGAAGCTTTCTTT. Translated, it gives CAWQRMTGANTEAFF.

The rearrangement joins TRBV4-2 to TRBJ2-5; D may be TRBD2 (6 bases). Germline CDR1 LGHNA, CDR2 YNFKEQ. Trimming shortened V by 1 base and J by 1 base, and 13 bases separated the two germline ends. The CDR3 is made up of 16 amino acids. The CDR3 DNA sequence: TGTGCCAGCAGCCAAGCAGCGGGCGCCACCCAAGAGACCCAGTACTTC. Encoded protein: CASSQAAGATQETQYF.

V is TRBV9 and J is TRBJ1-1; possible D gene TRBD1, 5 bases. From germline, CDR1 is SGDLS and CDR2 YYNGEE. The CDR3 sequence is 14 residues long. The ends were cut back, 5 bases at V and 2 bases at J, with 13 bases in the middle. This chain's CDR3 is CASSRDLGNTEAFF. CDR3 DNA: TGTGCCAGCAGTCGGGACCTGGGAAACACTGAAGCTTTCTTT.

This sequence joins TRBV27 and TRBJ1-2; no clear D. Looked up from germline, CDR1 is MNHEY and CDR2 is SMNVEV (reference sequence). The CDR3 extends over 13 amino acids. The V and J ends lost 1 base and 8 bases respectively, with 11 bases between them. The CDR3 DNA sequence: TGTGCCAGCAGTTTATGGGTCGGGCACGGCTACACCTTC. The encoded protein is CASSLWVGHGYTF.

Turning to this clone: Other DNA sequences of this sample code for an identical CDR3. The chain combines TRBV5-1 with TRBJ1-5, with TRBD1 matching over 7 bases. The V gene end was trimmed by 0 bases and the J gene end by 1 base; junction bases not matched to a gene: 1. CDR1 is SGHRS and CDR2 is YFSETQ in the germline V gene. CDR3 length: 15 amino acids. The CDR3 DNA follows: TGCGCCAGCAGCTTGGAGGGGGCAAGCAATCAGCCCCAGCATTTT. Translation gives CASSLEGASNQPQHF.

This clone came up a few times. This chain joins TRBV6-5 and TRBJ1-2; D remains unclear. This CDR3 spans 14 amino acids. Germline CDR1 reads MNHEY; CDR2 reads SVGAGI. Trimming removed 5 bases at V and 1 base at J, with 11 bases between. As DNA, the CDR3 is TGTGCCAGCAGTAGGTCAGCCCTTAACTATGGCTACACCTTC. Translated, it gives CASSRSALNYGYTF.

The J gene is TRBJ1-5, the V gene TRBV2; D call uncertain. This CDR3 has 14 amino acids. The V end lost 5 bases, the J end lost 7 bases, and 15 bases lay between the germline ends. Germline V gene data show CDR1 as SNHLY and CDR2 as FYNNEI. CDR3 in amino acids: CASSWASRTQPQHF. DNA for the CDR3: TGTGCCAGCAGTTGGGCCTCAAGGACGCAGCCCCAGCATTTT.

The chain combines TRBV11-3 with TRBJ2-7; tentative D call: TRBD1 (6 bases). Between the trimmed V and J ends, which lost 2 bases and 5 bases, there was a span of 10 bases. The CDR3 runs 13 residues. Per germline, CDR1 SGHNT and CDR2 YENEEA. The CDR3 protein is CASSLNRDNEQYF. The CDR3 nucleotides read TGTGCCAGCAGCTTAAACAGGGACAACGAGCAGTACTTC.

CDR3 in amino acids: CASSSTYRGDTEAFF. The CDR3 coding sequence is TGCGCCAGCAGCTCCACCTACCGGGGAGACACTGAAGCTTTCTTT. V and J are TRBV5-1 and TRBJ1-1; D is unclear. V was trimmed by 3 bases and J by 3 bases, leaving 15 bases between them. The CDR3 runs to 15 residues. Germline loops: CDR1 SGHRS, CDR2 YFSETQ.

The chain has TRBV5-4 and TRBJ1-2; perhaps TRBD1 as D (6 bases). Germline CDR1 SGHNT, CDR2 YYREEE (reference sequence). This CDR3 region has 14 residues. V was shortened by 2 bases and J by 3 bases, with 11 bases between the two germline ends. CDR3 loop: CASSFRGGDYGYTF. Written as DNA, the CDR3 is TGTGCCAGCAGCTTCCGAGGGGGTGACTATGGCTACACCTTC.

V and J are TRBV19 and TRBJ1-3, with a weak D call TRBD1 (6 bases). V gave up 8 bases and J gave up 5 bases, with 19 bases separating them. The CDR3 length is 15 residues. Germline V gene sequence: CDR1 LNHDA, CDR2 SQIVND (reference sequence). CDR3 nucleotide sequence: TGTGCCAGTTTCAACCCGGAGGGACACAGAAACACCATATATTTT. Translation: CASFNPEGHRNTIYF.

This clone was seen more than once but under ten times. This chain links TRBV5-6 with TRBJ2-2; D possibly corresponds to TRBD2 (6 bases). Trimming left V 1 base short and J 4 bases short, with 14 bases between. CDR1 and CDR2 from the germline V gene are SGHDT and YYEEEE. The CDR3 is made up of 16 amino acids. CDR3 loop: CASSLRGGRTTGELFF. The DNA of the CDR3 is TGTGCCAGCAGCTTGAGAGGAGGGCGGACCACCGGGGAGCTGTTTTTT.

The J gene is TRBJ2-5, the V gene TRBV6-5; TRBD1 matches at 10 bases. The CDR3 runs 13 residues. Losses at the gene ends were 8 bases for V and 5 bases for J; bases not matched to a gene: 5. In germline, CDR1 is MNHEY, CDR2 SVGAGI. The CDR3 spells CASGDRGRETQYF. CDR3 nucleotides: TGTGCCAGCGGGGACAGGGGACGGGAGACCCAGTACTTC.